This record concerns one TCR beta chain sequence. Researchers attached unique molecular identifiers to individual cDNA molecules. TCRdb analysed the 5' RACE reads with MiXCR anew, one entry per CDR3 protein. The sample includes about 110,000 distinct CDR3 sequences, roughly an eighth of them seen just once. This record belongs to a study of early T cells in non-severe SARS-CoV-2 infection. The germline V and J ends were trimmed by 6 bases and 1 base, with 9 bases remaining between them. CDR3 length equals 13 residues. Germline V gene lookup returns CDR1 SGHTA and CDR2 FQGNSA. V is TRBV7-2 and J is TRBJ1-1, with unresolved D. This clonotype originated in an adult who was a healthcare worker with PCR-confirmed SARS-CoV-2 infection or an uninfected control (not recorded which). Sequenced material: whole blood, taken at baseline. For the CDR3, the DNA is TGTGCCAGCAGTTTTTTTGGGAACACTGAAGCTTTCTTT. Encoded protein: CASSFFGNTEAFF.